This T cell receptor (beta chain) emerged from a study of shared clonotypes between healthy human individuals. Study results and limitations: Represented diversity, genetic and exposure-history alike, was limited by few donors.

Comment on this clone: Its target is not known.

Every subset's genomic DNA went evenly onto several immunoSEQ plates. The data were produced by immunoSEQ multiplex PCR, yet TCRdb's version contains in-frame clones alone and is incomplete. The sample includes a few million clones, approximately 95% of them seen just once. This receptor was taken from a man between 18 and 29 years old in good health. Some clones in this sample may be carry-over from other donors' samples. The sample taken for sequencing was naive CD4+ T cells from PBMCs. Subset indicated: CD45RA+ positively selected.

The CDR3 region has the DNA TGTGCCAGCAGCTTAACCCATTGGACAGGGGAGACCCAGTACTTC. Translating it yields CASSLTHWTGETQYF. V usage is TRBV7-9 and J usage is TRBJ2-5; TRBD1 aligns across 8 bases. J lost 5 bases, V lost 2 bases, and 7 bases had no gene match. The CDR3 length is 15 residues. Germline CDR1 reads SEHNR; CDR2 reads FQNEAQ (reference sequence). Full variable domain (rest looked up from reference TRBV7-9 and TRBJ2-5): DTGVSQNPRHKITKRGQNVTFRCDPISEHNRLYWYRQTLGQGPEFLTYFQNEAQLEKSRLLSDRFSAERPKGSFSTLEIQRTEQGDSAMYLCASSLTHWTGETQYFGPGTRLLVL.